This T cell receptor (beta chain) was identified in a study of T-cell reconstitution after alpha-beta-depleted transplantation in children. General study results and limits: Where alpha-beta T cells came from about two months after transplant was reportedly several hundred expanded graft clones. After one year, T-cell counts and TCRbeta diversity mostly came from new T cells.

The authors prepared the TCRbeta library with unique molecular identifiers. In TCRdb, the PCR reads were re-called with MiXCR into one record per CDR3 protein. The table records about 980,000 distinct CDR3 sequences, roughly 29% of them present only once. This clonotype was picked up a small number of times. Its target is unknown. V dropped 1 base and J dropped 0 bases, with 7 bases sitting between them. Germline values: CDR1 MGHRA, CDR2 YSYEKL. The CDR3 has 14 amino acids. This receptor was obtained from a boy in the first two years of life who had a stem cell transplant for SCID, so the T cells may come from the graft donor. The specimen comprised PBMCs, mostly from graft donor cells, sampled 360 days after TCRalphabeta/CD19-depleted stem cell transplant. The chain is built from TRBV4-1 and TRBJ2-7; D ambiguous. CDR3 nucleotides: TGCGCCAGCAGCCAAGTGTCAGGCTCCTACGAGCAGTACTTC. Its translation: CASSQVSGSYEQYF.